The source of this T cell receptor beta chain is a study of T cells expressing NK-cell markers. As for the study in general: Repertoires of TCR beta were obtained from T cells sorted as CD3+CD56+NKG2C+, CD3+CD56+NKG2C- and CD3+CD56-NKG2C+. With respect to HCMV, seven of the eight sequenced donors were seropositive, and one was seronegative. Notes on the study in general: Of CD8+ T cells, roughly 1.0-7.0% belonged to dominant NKG2C+ clonotypes in several donors. The same clonotypes also predominated in the CD3+CD56-NKG2C+ fraction of several donors.

Following a re-call of the 5' RACE reads, TCRdb has one entry per CDR3 protein and lacks DNA. Recorded for this sample: a few hundred thousand distinct CDR3 sequences. Points on this clonotype: Its antigen is not identified.

Germline-derived CDR1 and CDR2 are MNHEY and SMNVEV (reference sequence). The CDR3 is 17 amino acids. The specimen was blood T cells: a sorted CD56 or NKG2C T cell subset, CD4+ or CD8+ T cells, or bulk PBMC T cells (not recorded which). This sequence joins TRBV27 and TRBJ1-5; TCRdb selects TRBD1, and the lack of DNA leaves this call unchecked. This sequence was found in a woman in her forties or fifties in good health. CDR3 loop: CASSPRQVRYSNQPQHF.